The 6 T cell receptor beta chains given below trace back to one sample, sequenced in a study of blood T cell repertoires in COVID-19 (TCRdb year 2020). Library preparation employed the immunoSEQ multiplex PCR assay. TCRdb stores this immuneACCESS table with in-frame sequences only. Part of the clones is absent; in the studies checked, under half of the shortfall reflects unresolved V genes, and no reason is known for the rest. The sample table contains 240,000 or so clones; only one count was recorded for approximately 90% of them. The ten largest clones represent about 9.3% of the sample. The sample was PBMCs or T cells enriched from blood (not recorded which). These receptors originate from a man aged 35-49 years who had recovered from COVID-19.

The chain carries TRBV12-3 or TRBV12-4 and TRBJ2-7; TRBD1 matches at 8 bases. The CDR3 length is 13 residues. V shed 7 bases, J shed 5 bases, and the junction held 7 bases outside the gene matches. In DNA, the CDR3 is TGTGCCAGCATTAACAGGGGGTCCAACGAGCAGTACTTC. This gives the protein CASINRGSNEQYF.

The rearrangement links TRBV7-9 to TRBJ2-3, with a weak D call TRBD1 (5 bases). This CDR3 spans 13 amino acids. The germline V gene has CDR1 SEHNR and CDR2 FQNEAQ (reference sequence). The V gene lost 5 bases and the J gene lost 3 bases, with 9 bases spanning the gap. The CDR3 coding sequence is TGTGCCAGCAGCAACAGGCGAACAGATACGCAGTATTTT. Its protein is CASSNRRTDTQYF.

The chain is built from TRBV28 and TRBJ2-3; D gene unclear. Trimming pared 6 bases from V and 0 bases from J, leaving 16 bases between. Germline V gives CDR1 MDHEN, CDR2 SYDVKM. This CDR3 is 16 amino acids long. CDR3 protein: CASRLRHIKSTDTQYF. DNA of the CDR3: TGTGCCAGCAGATTGCGACACATCAAGAGCACAGATACGCAGTATTTT.

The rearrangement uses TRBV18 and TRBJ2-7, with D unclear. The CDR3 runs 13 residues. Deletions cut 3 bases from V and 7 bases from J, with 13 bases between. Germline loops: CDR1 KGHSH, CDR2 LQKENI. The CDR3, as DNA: TGTGCCAGCTCACCCGGCGGAGCTAGGGAGCAGTACTTC. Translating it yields CASSPGGAREQYF.

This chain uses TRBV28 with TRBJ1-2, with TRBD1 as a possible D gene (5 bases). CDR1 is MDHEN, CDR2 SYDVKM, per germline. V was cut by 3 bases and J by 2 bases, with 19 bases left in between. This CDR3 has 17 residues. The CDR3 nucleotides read TGTGCCAGCAGTTTGTTCGCCTTCCTCGACAGAAACTATGGCTACACCTTC. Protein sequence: CASSLFAFLDRNYGYTF.

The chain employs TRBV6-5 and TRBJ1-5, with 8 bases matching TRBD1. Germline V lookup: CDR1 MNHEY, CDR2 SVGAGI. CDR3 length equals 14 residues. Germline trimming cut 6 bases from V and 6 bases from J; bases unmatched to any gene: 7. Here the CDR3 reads CASSFRGRGQPQHF. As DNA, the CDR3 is TGTGCCAGCAGCTTCAGGGGGCGAGGTCAGCCCCAGCATTTT.